The following is a TCR beta chain sequence with its context. Its antigen remains undetermined. One end of the junction fails to match germline, which may point to a read error. The collaborating institutions used their own protocols to collect whole blood in K2EDTA tubes. For TCRbeta analysis, collaborator samples were shipped as frozen whole blood, as isolated PBMCs, or as DNA extracted from either sample type. For CDR1 and CDR2, the germline V gene lists KGHSH and LQKENI. Spanning cysteine to phenylalanine, the CDR3 consists of 14 amino acids. Only the CDR3 portion is preserved as DNA: 42 bases, with reading frame beginning at the first base. The data derive from a study of blood T cell repertoires in COVID-19 (dated by TCRdb to the early 2020s). Concerning the study at large: Collaborator samples came from the United States, Italy and Spain and covered acute and convalescent phases of COVID-19. The material from the prospective study consisted of cDNA or gDNA derived from T cells, B-cell-depleted T cells, or PBMCs. Where available, HLA class I and class II types were taken from metadata supplied by the sample provider and were not determined by assay-based typing. The sample metadata nearly always contained a de-identified subject ID, COVID-19 status, age in years and sex. Subjects who had been exposed to COVID-19, were actively infected with it, or had recovered from it provided the deeply sampled blood TCRbeta repertoires that made up the dataset. A freely available public database, intended as a resource for researchers studying the immune response to SARS-CoV-2, is where the repertoires were released. The samples were drawn from the first 160 participants of the ongoing ImmuneRACE study and from roughly 1,300 subjects provided by 6 global collaborators. Paper-wide results and their limitations: The quantity of clinical and demographic metadata differed by source and by participant and was supplied without curation.

The immunoSEQ Assay, a bias-controlled multiplex PCR, was used to amplify TCRbeta CDR3 regions from genomic DNA. Regarding the original processing steps: Nucleated cell counts per sample were estimated from amplification of reference gene primers within the assay. To quantify the absolute abundance of each unique TCRbeta CDR3 rearrangement, sequence reads were collapsed and filtered. Productive Simpson clonality was computed per sample as the square root of Simpson's diversity index over productive rearrangements. TCRdb retrieved this table from immuneACCESS and kept in-frame rearrangements only. Not all clones are present; in checked studies, unresolved V genes account for under half, and no reason is known for the remainder. That table furnishes V, J and clone size, whereas the DNA furnished D and trimming. A total of roughly 190,000 clones appear in this sample, 75% to 95% of them only once. Approximately 0.5% of the sample comes from the top ten.

The sequencing input was peripheral blood. The TCR sequence derives from a man in his fifties or sixties with acute or convalescent COVID-19. Here the chain combines TRBV18 and TRBJ2-5; 8 bases in the middle match TRBD2. The CDR3 region reads CASSPPGGQGTQYF. The DNA reads TGTGCCAGCTCGCCTCCGGGGGGGCAAGGGACCCAGTACTTC.